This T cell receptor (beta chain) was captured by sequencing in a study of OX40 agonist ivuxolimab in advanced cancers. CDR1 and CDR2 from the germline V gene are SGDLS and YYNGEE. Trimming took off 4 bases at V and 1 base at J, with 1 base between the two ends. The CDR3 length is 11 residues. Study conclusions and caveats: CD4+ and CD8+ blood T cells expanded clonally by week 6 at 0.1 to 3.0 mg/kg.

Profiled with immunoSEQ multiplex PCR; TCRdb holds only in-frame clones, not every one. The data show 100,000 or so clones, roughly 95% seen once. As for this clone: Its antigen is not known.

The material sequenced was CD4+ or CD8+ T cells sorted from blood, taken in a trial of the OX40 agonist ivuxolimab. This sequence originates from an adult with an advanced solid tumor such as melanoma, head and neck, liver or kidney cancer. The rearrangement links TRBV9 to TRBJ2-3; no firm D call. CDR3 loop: CASSRTDTQYF. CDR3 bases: TGTGCCAGCAGCCGCACAGATACGCAGTATTTT.